This T cell receptor beta chain was found in a study of cytomegalovirus exposure and HLA in healthy donors. Study conclusions and caveats: Beyond CMV serostatus, there was no information to go on about immune exposure. Previous analysis showed most TCR beta V segments were productive about 87% or about 30% of the time.

Both 60 Vbeta primers and 13 Jbeta primers went into the PCR. Method: immunoSEQ multiplex PCR; TCRdb's copy keeps in-frame clones and lacks some. The table includes about 160,000 clones, around 80% detected once. Looked up from germline, CDR1 is SGHDN and CDR2 is FVKESK. V shed 4 bases and J shed 6 bases, with 13 bases lying between them. The CDR3 is 13 residues long. This clone was detected only a few times. Its antigen is unidentified. The sequenced sample was PBMCs. This receptor was obtained from a male donor in good health and CMV-seropositive. The chain couples TRBV14 to TRBJ2-7, with D perhaps matching TRBD1 (5 bases). The CDR3 nucleotides read TGTGCCAGCAGCCTTCAAGTCAGGGCCGAGCAGTACTTC. This translates into CASSLQVRAEQYF.